This entry lists 11 T cell receptor beta chains sequenced from one sample in a study of blood T cell repertoires in COVID-19. Assay used: immunoSEQ multiplex PCR; TCRdb lists only in-frame clones, some missing. The table has roughly 200,000 clones, around nine tenths seen once. Sequenced input: peripheral blood. The receptors here all came from a man aged 40-50 years with active or convalescent COVID-19.

This sequence joins TRBV12-5 and TRBJ1-1, with TRBD1 identical over 7 bases. Looked up from germline, CDR1 is LGHNT and CDR2 is FRNRAP. V dropped 5 bases and J dropped 1; count of bases not matched to a gene: 7. The CDR3 is 15 residues long. CDR3 nucleotide sequence: TGTGCTAGTGGTAATACGGGACAGACGAACACTGAAGCTTTCTTT. Translated: CASGNTGQTNTEAFF. The variable domain in full, with the rest retrieved from reference TRBV12-5 and TRBJ1-1, is DARVTQTPRHKVTEMGQEVTMRCQPILGHNTVFWYRQTMMQGLELLAYFRNRAPLDDSGMPKDRFSAEMPDATLATLKIQPSEPRDSAVYFCASGNTGQTNTEAFFGQGTRLTVV.

J is TRBJ2-3 and V is TRBV4-2, with D perhaps TRBD1 (5 bases). The CDR3 length is 16 residues. CDR1 is LGHNA and CDR2 is YNFKEQ in the germline V gene. Between the trimmed V and J ends, which lost 0 bases and 6 bases, there was a span of 16 bases. Written as DNA, the CDR3 is TGTGCCAGCAGCCAAGATAGCACAGGCGTGGGGGATACGCAGTATTTT. Amino acids: CASSQDSTGVGDTQYF.

A note on this clone: Other DNA sequences in this sample translate to the same CDR3. The V gene is TRBV28, the J gene TRBJ1-2; D is perhaps TRBD1 (6 bases). The CDR3 is 12 residues long. V shed 6 bases and J shed 4 bases, with 9 bases lying between them. Per the germline V gene, CDR1 is MDHEN and CDR2 is SYDVKM. The CDR3 region has the DNA TGTGCCAGCAGACTACAGGGCTATGGCTACACCTTC. This codes for CASRLQGYGYTF.

The chain couples TRBV3-1 (or the pseudogene TRBV3-2) to TRBJ2-7, with D hard to call. Germline assignment: CDR1 LGHDT and CDR2 YNNKEL (reference sequence). This CDR3 contains 14 residues. The ends were cut back, 1 base at V and 2 bases at J, with 9 bases in the middle. The chain's CDR3 is CASSQVHNPYEQYF. The DNA for the CDR3 is TGTGCCAGCAGCCAAGTTCACAATCCCTACGAGCAGTACTTC.

The chain is built from TRBV27 and TRBJ2-1, with D perhaps TRBD1 (6 bases). Per germline, CDR1 MNHEY and CDR2 SMNVEV (reference sequence). The CDR3 is 16 amino acids. V lost 5 bases, J lost 6 bases, and 20 bases lay in between. CDR3 in amino acids: CASSPAVGAGVNEQFF. DNA of the CDR3: TGTGCCAGCAGTCCCGCGGTCGGGGCAGGGGTCAATGAGCAGTTCTTC.

The V and J genes are TRBV7-9 and TRBJ1-3, with D possibly TRBD1 on 5 matching bases. Germline V lookup: CDR1 SEHNR, CDR2 FQNEAQ (reference sequence). The CDR3 has 16 amino acids. Trimming stripped 5 bases from V and 0 bases from J, with 14 bases between. In DNA form, the CDR3 reads TGTGCCAGCAGCCGACCTGACAGACCCTCTGGAAACACCATATATTTT. Translated, it gives CASSRPDRPSGNTIYF.

The chain links TRBV5-4 to TRBJ2-1; D perhaps matches TRBD1 (7 bases). V lost 5 bases, J lost 6 bases, and 15 bases lay in between. The CDR3 extends over 14 amino acids. Germline CDR1 and CDR2: SGHNT and YYREEE (reference sequence). CDR3 loop: CASRPPGGSNEQFF. For the CDR3, the DNA is TGTGCCAGCAGACCCCCAGGGGGGAGCAATGAGCAGTTCTTC.

The chain couples TRBV19 to TRBJ1-6; TRBD1 matches at 10 bases. The CDR3 totals 18 residues. Germline loops: CDR1 LNHDA, CDR2 SQIVND (reference sequence). The junction had 14 bases not matched to a gene; V was cut back by 6 bases and J by 6 bases. The CDR3 sequence is CASSLRDRGIRGNSPLHF. CDR3 bases: TGTGCCAGTAGCCTTCGGGACAGGGGTATAAGGGGTAATTCACCCCTCCACTTT.

CDR3: CAWSVTRGGYTF. The DNA for the CDR3 is TGTGCCTGGAGTGTGACCAGGGGGGGCTACACCTTC. The chain joins TRBV30 to TRBJ1-2; 7 bases are shared with TRBD1. Germline lookup yields CDR1 GTSNPN and CDR2 SVGIG (reference sequence). CDR3 length: 12 residues. After removal of 0 bases from V and 8 bases from J, the junction contained 3 bases not matched to a gene.

The V call is TRBV5-1, the J call TRBJ2-3; tentative D call: TRBD2 (6 bases). V was trimmed by 4 bases and J by 5 bases, leaving 17 bases between them. This CDR3 region has 15 residues. Per the germline V gene, CDR1 is SGHRS and CDR2 is YFSETQ. CDR3 loop: CASSPDGSVLDTQYF. CDR3 DNA sequence: TGCGCCAGCAGCCCGGACGGGAGCGTTTTAGATACGCAGTATTTT. Complete variable domain (other parts from reference TRBV5-1 and TRBJ2-3): KAGVTQTPRYLIKTRGQQVTLSCSPISGHRSVSWYQQTPGQGLQFLFEYFSETQRNKGNFPGRFSGRQFSNSRSEMNVSTLELGDSALYLCASSPDGSVLDTQYFGPGTRLTVL.

The chain links TRBV3-1 (or the pseudogene TRBV3-2) to TRBJ2-5; a possible D gene is TRBD2 (6 bases). This CDR3 has 15 amino acids. Trimming took 1 base from V and 4 from J, leaving 13 bases between them. Germline-derived CDR1 and CDR2 are LGHDT and YNNKEL (reference sequence). DNA of the CDR3: TGTGCCAGCAGCCAAGGGGCAGGAGGGACAGAGACCCAGTACTTC. Translating gives CASSQGAGGTETQYF.